Following are 25 T cell receptor beta chains from one sample sequenced in a study of early T cells in non-severe SARS-CoV-2 infection. A single record per CDR3 protein comes from TCRdb applying MiXCR to the 5' RACE reads. The table lists about 71,000 distinct CDR3 sequences, 9.5% to 15% of them singletons. This specimen consisted of whole blood, obtained at baseline. These receptor sequences come from an adult who was a healthcare worker with PCR-confirmed SARS-CoV-2 infection or an uninfected control (not recorded which).

This clonotype occurred many times. V usage is TRBV28 and J usage is TRBJ1-2; maybe TRBD1 (6 bases). In germline, CDR1 is MDHEN, CDR2 SYDVKM. V lost 4 bases and J lost 8, with 11 bases in between. CDR3 size: 12 residues. CDR3 region: CASSSGAEGYTF. DNA of the CDR3: TGTGCCAGCAGTTCGGGGGCGGAAGGCTACACCTTC.

The chain uses TRBV29-1 and TRBJ2-5; possible D gene TRBD1, 6 bases. This CDR3 is built from 13 residues. Germline CDR1 SQVTM, CDR2 ANQGSEA. V dropped 7 bases and J dropped 5 bases, with 17 bases sitting between them. In nucleotides, the CDR3 is TGCAGCGCCCCCGGGACAACCCAGGAGACCCAGTACTTC. It translates to CSAPGTTQETQYF.

This rearrangement joins TRBV6-2 or TRBV6-3 to TRBJ1-4, with TRBD1 matching 7 bases. V was clipped by 7 bases and J by 5 bases; unmatched bases: 7. The CDR3 loop spans 14 amino acids. In germline, CDR1 is MNHEY, CDR2 SVGEGT. DNA for the CDR3: TGTGCCAGCACTCCCGGGACAGTCAATGAAAAACTGTTTTTT. Its protein is CASTPGTVNEKLFF.

In its sample, this clonotype was seen many times. The chain recombines TRBV28 with TRBJ2-7; TRBD1 agrees at 7 bases. The J segment lost 2 bases and the V segment lost 9 bases, leaving 10 bases of the junction unmatched. The CDR3 length is 14 residues. Germline V gives CDR1 MDHEN, CDR2 SYDVKM. The chain's CDR3 is CASSGDSLAYEQYF. The DNA of the CDR3 is TGTGCCAGTAGTGGGGACAGCCTCGCCTACGAGCAGTACTTC.

The gene calls are TRBV20-1 and TRBJ1-4; D is unresolved. The V end was cut by 3 bases, the J end by 0 bases, with 8 bases between. The CDR3 has 14 amino acids. The germline V gene has CDR1 DFQATT and CDR2 SNEGSKA (reference sequence). The CDR3 DNA follows: TGCAGTGCTAGCAGATATACAACTAATGAAAAACTGTTTTTT. It codes for CSASRYTTNEKLFF.

The genes are TRBV3-1 and TRBJ1-1; weak D call: TRBD1 (5 bases). This CDR3 contains 15 residues. CDR1 and CDR2 (germline): LGHDT, YNNKEL (reference sequence). V was clipped by 5 bases and J by 3 bases, with 16 bases between them. In DNA form, the CDR3 reads TGTGCCAGCAGCTCAAGGGGAGGGTACGACACTGAAGCTTTCTTT. It specifies CASSSRGGYDTEAFF.

This clonotype was seen repeatedly, ten times or more. This chain connects TRBV5-4 to TRBJ2-1; D could derive from TRBD1 or TRBD2 (6 bases each). The V end was cut by 3 bases, the J end by 5 bases, with 15 bases between. This CDR3 region has 15 residues. Per the germline V gene, CDR1 is SGHNT and CDR2 is YYREEE (reference sequence). In DNA, the CDR3 is TGTGCCAGCAGCTCCGGGGGCAGGCGCAACAATGAGCAGTTCTTC. Translated: CASSSGGRRNNEQFF. The full variable domain, completed using reference TRBV5-4 and TRBJ2-1, is ETGVTQSPTHLIKTRGQQVTLRCSSQSGHNTVSWYQQALGQGPQFIFQYYREEENGRGNFPPRFSGLQFPNYSSELNVNALELDDSALYLCASSSGGRRNNEQFFGPGTRLTVL.

The chain is built from TRBV10-2 and TRBJ2-1, with 9 nucleotides matching TRBD2. This CDR3 is 15 amino acids long. In germline, CDR1 is WSHSY, CDR2 SAAADI. J gave up 7 bases and V 6 bases, and 10 bases lay outside the gene matches. DNA for the CDR3: TGCGCCAGCAGGAAGGTAGCGGGGGATGGGAATGAGCAGTTCTTC. This codes for CASRKVAGDGNEQFF.

The sample holds many counts of this clonotype. The rearrangement links TRBV19 to TRBJ2-5; the D gene is possibly TRBD1 (5 bases). Germline loops: CDR1 LNHDA, CDR2 SQIVND (reference sequence). V shed 9 bases and J shed 4 bases, with 15 bases lying between them. The CDR3 extends over 13 amino acids. DNA of the CDR3: TGTGCCAGCAGGCGACAGTCGGGAGAGACCCAGTACTTC. Protein sequence: CASRRQSGETQYF. The full variable domain, with the rest looked up from reference TRBV19 and TRBJ2-5, is DGGITQSPKYLFRKEGQNVTLSCEQNLNHDAMYWYRQDPGQGLRLIYYSQIVNDFQKGDIAEGYSVSREKKESFPLTVTSAQKNPTAFYLCASRRQSGETQYFGPGTRLLVL.

The V and J genes are TRBV20-1 and TRBJ1-2; perhaps TRBD1 as D (5 bases). The CDR3 covers 11 residues. The V end was cut by 1 base, the J end by 7 bases, with 7 bases between. Germline values: CDR1 DFQATT, CDR2 SNEGSKA (reference sequence). The chain's CDR3 is CSARAQGGYTF. The CDR3 nucleotides are TGCAGTGCTAGAGCCCAGGGTGGCTACACCTTC.

This clonotype was seen more than once but under ten times. The chain couples TRBV6-1 to TRBJ2-2, with D possibly called TRBD1 or TRBD2 (6 bases each). The germline CDR1 and CDR2 sequences are MNHNS and SASEGT. Trimming took 2 bases from V and 6 from J, leaving 10 bases between them. This CDR3 has 14 amino acids. The CDR3 sequence: CASSEFRGPGELFF. The CDR3 coding sequence is TGTGCCAGCAGTGAATTTCGGGGGCCCGGGGAGCTGTTTTTT.

This rearrangement joins TRBV20-1 to TRBJ1-6; perhaps TRBD1 as D (6 bases). The CDR3 runs 13 residues. The V end lost 6 bases, the J end lost 8 bases, and 14 bases lay between the germline ends. Germline loops: CDR1 DFQATT, CDR2 SNEGSKA (reference sequence). The CDR3 DNA follows: TGCAGTGCACCGGACAGTCTTTATTCACCCCTCCACTTT. It codes for CSAPDSLYSPLHF.

This chain uses TRBV4-1 with TRBJ1-5; D may be TRBD1 (5 bases). Germline-derived CDR1 and CDR2 are MGHRA and YSYEKL. The CDR3 loop spans 14 amino acids. The V and J ends lost 4 bases and 3 bases respectively, with 10 bases between them. As DNA, the CDR3 is TGCGCCAGCAGCCGGGGACCGATCAATCAGCCCCAGCATTTT. Its translation: CASSRGPINQPQHF.

V usage is TRBV18 and J usage is TRBJ1-2; no clear D. The V and J ends lost 5 bases and 0 bases respectively, with 4 bases between them. Germline CDR1 and CDR2: KGHSH and LQKENI. The CDR3 totals 12 residues. The CDR3 region has the DNA TGTGCCAGCTCAGCCGCTAACTATGGCTACACCTTC. As protein: CASSAANYGYTF.

This clonotype came up a few times. J is TRBJ2-1 and V is TRBV3-1; a weak D match, TRBD1 (5 bases). With 4 bases removed from V and 2 bases from J, the gap between germline ends came to 15 bases. Germline CDR1 reads LGHDT; CDR2 reads YNNKEL (reference sequence). This CDR3 is built from 16 residues. The CDR3 sequence: CASSRVGAPTYNEQFF. The CDR3 coding sequence is TGTGCCAGCAGCCGAGTAGGGGCACCGACCTACAATGAGCAGTTCTTC.

This clonotype was found a few times. The rearrangement uses TRBV3-1 and TRBJ2-1, with D possibly being TRBD2 (6 bases). This CDR3 has 12 amino acids. Germline CDR1 LGHDT, CDR2 YNNKEL (reference sequence). Trimming cost V 2 bases and J 10 bases, with 9 bases left between them. CDR3: CASSQLAGEQFF. DNA for the CDR3: TGTGCCAGCAGCCAACTTGCGGGGGAGCAGTTCTTC.

This chain uses TRBV7-6 with TRBJ2-1; D unresolved. The CDR3 consists of 12 residues. Deletions cut 2 bases from V and 10 bases from J, with 9 bases between. CDR1 SGHVS and CDR2 FNYEAQ come from the germline V gene. The CDR3 DNA reads TGTGCCAGCAGCTTAACCAAAGGGGAGCAGTTCTTC. This gives the protein CASSLTKGEQFF.

The CDR3 reads CATSRDRNTEAFF. The CDR3 DNA sequence: TGTGCCACCAGCCGGGACAGGAACACTGAAGCTTTCTTT. This rearrangement joins TRBV6-5 to TRBJ1-1; 7 bases map to TRBD1. Per the germline V gene, CDR1 is MNHEY and CDR2 is SVGAGI. This CDR3 comprises 13 residues. V dropped 10 bases and J dropped 1; count of bases not matched to a gene: 6.

This clonotype was seen only a few times. The chain has TRBV7-2 and TRBJ2-3; TRBD1 is a possible D gene (5 bases). The CDR3 is 14 amino acids. CDR1 and CDR2 (germline): SGHTA, FQGNSA. Trimming removed 2 bases at V and 6 bases at J, with 12 bases between. CDR3 loop: CASSLTGGADTQYF. CDR3 in DNA: TGTGCCAGCAGCTTAACGGGTGGGGCGGATACGCAGTATTTT.

This clonotype is medium-sized within its sample. The chain links TRBV7-7 to TRBJ2-5, with D possibly matching TRBD2 (5 bases). In germline, CDR1 is SSHAT, CDR2 FNYEAQ (reference sequence). The V end was cut by 4 bases, the J end by 4 bases, with 13 bases between. This CDR3 has 14 residues. The CDR3 coding sequence is TGTGCCAGCAGCTGCGAACTAGTGGCAGAGACCCAGTACTTC. Protein product: CASSCELVAETQYF.

This clonotype was counted at least ten times. V and J are TRBV28 and TRBJ1-1, with D maybe TRBD1 (6 bases). This CDR3 region has 17 residues. Trimming shortened V by 2 bases and J by 0 bases, and 16 bases separated the two germline ends. Per germline, CDR1 MDHEN and CDR2 SYDVKM. CDR3 nucleotides: TGTGCCAGCAGTTTACCCACCATAGGGGGGATGAACACTGAAGCTTTCTTT. Translation: CASSLPTIGGMNTEAFF.

V usage is TRBV27 and J usage is TRBJ1-6, with D uncertain. The CDR3 extends over 14 amino acids. Trimming stripped 6 bases from V and 7 bases from J, with 13 bases between. Germline CDR1 MNHEY, CDR2 SMNVEV (reference sequence). CDR3 amino acids: CASSRTVSNSPLHF. In DNA form, the CDR3 reads TGTGCCAGCAGCAGAACGGTCTCCAATTCACCCCTCCACTTT.

This clonotype was recorded many times. The rearrangement uses TRBV6-5 and TRBJ2-6; D might be TRBD1 or TRBD2, each matching 5 bases. V lost 2 bases to trimming and J lost 0 bases, with 14 bases between them. Per germline, CDR1 MNHEY and CDR2 SVGAGI. The CDR3 runs to 18 residues. CDR3 amino acids: CASSYGRQGRSGANVLTF. The CDR3 coding sequence is TGTGCCAGCAGTTACGGTCGGCAGGGACGCTCTGGGGCCAACGTCCTGACTTTC.

The chain carries TRBV11-2 and TRBJ2-1; 9 positions match TRBD2. The trim removed 5 bases at V and 0 bases at J, leaving 8 bases unmatched. There are 17 residues in the CDR3. Per germline, CDR1 SGHAT and CDR2 FQNNGV. The CDR3 DNA reads TGTGCCAGCAGCCGCGGGTTTAGCGGGGGCTCCTACAATGAGCAGTTCTTC. This encodes CASSRGFSGGSYNEQFF.

This clonotype was detected only a few times. The chain links TRBV7-3 to TRBJ2-1, with D possibly being TRBD2 (6 bases). V was clipped by 1 base and J by 8 bases, with 21 bases between them. Germline CDR1 is SGHTA and CDR2 is FQGTGA. This CDR3 region has 17 residues. CDR3 protein: CASSLMGAGPPTHEQFF. Here the CDR3 DNA reads TGTGCCAGCAGCTTAATGGGCGCGGGGCCACCCACACATGAGCAGTTCTTC.